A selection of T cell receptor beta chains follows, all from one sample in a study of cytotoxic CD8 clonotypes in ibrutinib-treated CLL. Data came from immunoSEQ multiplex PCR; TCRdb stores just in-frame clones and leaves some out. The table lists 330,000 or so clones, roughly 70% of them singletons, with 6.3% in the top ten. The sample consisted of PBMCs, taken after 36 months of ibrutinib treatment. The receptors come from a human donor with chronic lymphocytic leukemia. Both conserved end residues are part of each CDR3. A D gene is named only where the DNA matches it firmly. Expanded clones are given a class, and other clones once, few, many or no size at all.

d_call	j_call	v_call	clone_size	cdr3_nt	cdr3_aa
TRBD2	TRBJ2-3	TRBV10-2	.	TGCGCCAGCAGTAAGACTAGCGGGAGGCCGGGTGTCACAGATACGCAGTATTTT	CASSKTSGRPGVTDTQYF
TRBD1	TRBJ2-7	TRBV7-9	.	TGTGCCAGCAGCTTAGATTCAGGGGGCCGGGAGCAGTACTTC	CASSLDSGGREQYF
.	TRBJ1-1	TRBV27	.	TGTGCCAGCAGTCCCAGGATGTCCCTATGGAACACTGAAGCTTTCTTT	CASSPRMSLWNTEAFF
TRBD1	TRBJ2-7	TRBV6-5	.	TGTGCCAGCAAATCTACAGGGGGCAGGATAGGGCAGTACTTC	CASKSTGGRIGQYF
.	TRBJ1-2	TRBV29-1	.	TGCAGCGTTAGAGGACAGTACTATGGCTACACCTTC	CSVRGQYYGYTF
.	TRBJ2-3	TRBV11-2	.	TGTGCCAGCAGCTTAACAGGGTTAGGCACAGATACGCAGTATTTT	CASSLTGLGTDTQYF
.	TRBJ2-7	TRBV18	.	TGTGCCAGCTCACTCCGGGAGCGTCCATACGAGCAGTACTTC	CASSLRERPYEQYF
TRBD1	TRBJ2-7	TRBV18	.	TGTGCCAGCTCAAATACAGGGGGCAACATCCACGAGCAGTACTTC	CASSNTGGNIHEQYF
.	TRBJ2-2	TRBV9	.	TGTGCCAGCAGCGCCATCTCTGGGGAGCTGTTTTTT	CASSAISGELFF
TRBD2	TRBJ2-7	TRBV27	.	TGTGCCAGCAGTTTATTTCTTGGACGGGGAGGGGCACCCTCCTACGAGCAGTACTTC	CASSLFLGRGGAPSYEQYF
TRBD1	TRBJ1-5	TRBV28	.	TGTGCCAGCAGGACAGGGGGCCAGCCCCAGCATTTT	CASRTGGQPQHF
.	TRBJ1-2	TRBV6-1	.	TGTGCCAGCAGTGGGTTTAATCGGGGGGCCTCCCCCTATGGCTACACCTTC	CASSGFNRGASPYGYTF
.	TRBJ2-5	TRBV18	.	TGTGCCAGCTCACAGGAGGTCGAAGAGACCCAGTACTTC	CASSQEVEETQYF
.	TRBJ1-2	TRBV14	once	TGTGCCAGCAGCCGACTACGGACAGAAGGAAAAGAAGGGGTTTATGGCTACACCTTC	CASSRLRTEGKEGVYGYTF
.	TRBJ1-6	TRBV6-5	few	TGTGCCAGCAGGACAGGATACACACCCCTCCACTTT	CASRTGYTPLHF
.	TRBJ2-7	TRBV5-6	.	TGTGCCAGCAGCTTGGGCCGCGGGCAATATCGCTACGAGCAGTACTTC	CASSLGRGQYRYEQYF
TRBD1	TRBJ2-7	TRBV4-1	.	TGCGCCAGCAGCCAACCTCGGACAGGAGGTTCCTACGAGCAGTACTTC	CASSQPRTGGSYEQYF
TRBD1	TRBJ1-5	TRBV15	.	TGTGCCACCAGCAGAGGGTTCCGACAGGGCGCATTGTACAATCAGCCCCAGCATTTT	CATSRGFRQGALYNQPQHF
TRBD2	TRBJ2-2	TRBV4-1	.	TGCGCCAGCAGCCAAGGGCTAGCGGGGGGGCCGGGCACCGGGGAGCTGTTTTTT	CASSQGLAGGPGTGELFF
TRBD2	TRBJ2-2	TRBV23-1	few	TGCGCCAGCAGTCGGGAGGGAGGGCCTTCGCTTAACACCGGGGAGCTGTTTTTT	CASSREGGPSLNTGELFF
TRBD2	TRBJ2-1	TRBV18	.	TGTGCCAGCTCGGCCGAATACGGACTAGCGGGGGGTTCCTACAATGAGCAGTTCTTC	CASSAEYGLAGGSYNEQFF
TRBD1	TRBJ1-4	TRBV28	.	TGTGCCAGCACCCTAACAGGGGTATTTGAAAAACTGTTTTTT	CASTLTGVFEKLFF
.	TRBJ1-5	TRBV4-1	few	TGCGCCAGCAGCCAAGATTCAGGCACACATCAGCCCCAGCATTTT	CASSQDSGTHQPQHF
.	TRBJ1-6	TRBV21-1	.	TGTGCCAGCAGACAGGGCAATAATTCACCCCTCCACTTT	CASRQGNNSPLHF
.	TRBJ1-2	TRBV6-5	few	TGTGCCAGCAGTCACGGGACAAATAATAACTATGGCTACACCTTC	CASSHGTNNNYGYTF
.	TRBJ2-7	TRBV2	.	TGTGCCAGCAGGAATCTCAGGGACGAGCAGTACTTC	CASRNLRDEQYF
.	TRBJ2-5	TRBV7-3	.	TGTGCCAGCAGCCCGGTGGGGTCAGAGACCCAGTACTTC	CASSPVGSETQYF
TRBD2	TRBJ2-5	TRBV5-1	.	TGCGCCAGCAGCTTACTAGCGGGGATGGGGGAGACCCAGTACTTC	CASSLLAGMGETQYF
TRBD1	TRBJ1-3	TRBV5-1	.	TGCGCCAGCAGCTTGGAGGCAGGGGGCTATTCTGGAAACACCATATATTTT	CASSLEAGGYSGNTIYF
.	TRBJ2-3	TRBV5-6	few	TGTGCCAGCAGCTGGGGGTCGGATACGCAGTATTTT	CASSWGSDTQYF
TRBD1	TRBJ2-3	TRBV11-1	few	TGTGCCAGCAGCTACAGGGGTGGCACAGATACGCAGTATTTT	CASSYRGGTDTQYF
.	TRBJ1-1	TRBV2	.	TGTGCCAGCAGTGATAGTGTGGGGGGTCCGAACACTGAAGCTTTCTTT	CASSDSVGGPNTEAFF
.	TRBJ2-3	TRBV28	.	TGTGCCAGCAGTTTGCGGGACATGGCAACAGATACGCAGTATTTT	CASSLRDMATDTQYF
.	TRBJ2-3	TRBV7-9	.	TGTGCCAGCAGCTTAGTTAATCGACCCGGGGATACGCAGTATTTT	CASSLVNRPGDTQYF
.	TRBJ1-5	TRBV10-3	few	TGTGCCATCGGGGACCGAGGCAATCAGCCCCAGCATTTT	CAIGDRGNQPQHF
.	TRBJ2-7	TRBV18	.	TGTGCCAGCTCACCGGACCCATCCTACGAGCAGTACTTC	CASSPDPSYEQYF
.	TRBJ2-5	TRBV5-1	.	TGCGCCAGCAGCTTGGTGTCAGGACAGAGTAGGGAGACCCAGTACTTC	CASSLVSGQSRETQYF
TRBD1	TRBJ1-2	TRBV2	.	TGTGCCAGCAGTGCCCGAGGGGGCCTCTATGGCTACACCTTC	CASSARGGLYGYTF
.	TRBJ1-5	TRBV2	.	TGTGCCAGCACTCTCGAGGGGACATTTTCGGCAGGGAGCAATCAGCCCCAGCATTTT	CASTLEGTFSAGSNQPQHF
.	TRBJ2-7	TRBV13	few	TGTGCCAGCAGCTTAGGCACGAGTTACGAGCAGTACTTC	CASSLGTSYEQYF
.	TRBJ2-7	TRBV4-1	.	TGCGCCAGCAGCCTGGGAAGGGCAACCTACGAGCAGTACTTC	CASSLGRATYEQYF
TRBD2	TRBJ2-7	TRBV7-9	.	TGTGCCAGCGGAAAGATGACTAGCGTTAGCTCCTACGAGCAGTACTTC	CASGKMTSVSSYEQYF
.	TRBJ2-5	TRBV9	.	TGTGCCAGCAGCGTTCAGCCCGGCGCTCAAGAGACCCAGTACTTC	CASSVQPGAQETQYF
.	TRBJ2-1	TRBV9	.	TGTGCCAGCAGCGTAGTGCTAGCGCGAAAGGATGAGCAGTTCTTC	CASSVVLARKDEQFF
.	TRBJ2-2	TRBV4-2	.	TGTGCCAGCAGCCAAGTTCTTACCGGGGAGCTGTTTTTT	CASSQVLTGELFF
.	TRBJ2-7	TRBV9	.	TGTGCCAGCAGCGTAGATAAGGGAACTAACTCCTACGAGCAGTACTTC	CASSVDKGTNSYEQYF
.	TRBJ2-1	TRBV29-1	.	TGCAGCGTTGCGACGAGCTCCTACAATGAGCAGTTCTTC	CSVATSSYNEQFF
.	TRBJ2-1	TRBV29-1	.	TGCAGCGCCGAGGTGGACAATGAGCAGTTCTTC	CSAEVDNEQFF
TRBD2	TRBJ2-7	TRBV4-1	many	TGCGCCAGCAGCCAAGGAATTAGCGGGGGCTACGAGCAGTACTTC	CASSQGISGGYEQYF
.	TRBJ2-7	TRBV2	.	TGTGCCAGCAGTGGTCCGGACGTAGGAGCCGAGCAGTACTTC	CASSGPDVGAEQYF
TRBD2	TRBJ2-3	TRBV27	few	TGTGCCACAAGACTAGCGGGGGGCTTAAGCACAGATACGCAGTATTTT	CATRLAGGLSTDTQYF
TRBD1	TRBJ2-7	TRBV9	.	TGTGCCAGCAGCGTAGGCCTAGGACGCAGGGGGCTATCCTACGAGCAGTACTTC	CASSVGLGRRGLSYEQYF